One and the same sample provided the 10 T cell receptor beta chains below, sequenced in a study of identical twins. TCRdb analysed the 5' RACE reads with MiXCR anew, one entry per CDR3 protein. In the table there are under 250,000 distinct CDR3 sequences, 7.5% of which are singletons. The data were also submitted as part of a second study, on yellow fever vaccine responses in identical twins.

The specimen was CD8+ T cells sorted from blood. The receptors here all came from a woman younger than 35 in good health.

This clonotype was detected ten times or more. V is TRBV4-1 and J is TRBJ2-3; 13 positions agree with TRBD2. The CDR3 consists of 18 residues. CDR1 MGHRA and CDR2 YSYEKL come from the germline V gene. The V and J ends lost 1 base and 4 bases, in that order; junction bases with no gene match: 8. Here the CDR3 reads CASSQVSLAGGRSDTQYF. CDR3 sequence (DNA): TGCGCCAGCAGCCAAGTTTCACTAGCGGGGGGGCGATCAGATACGCAGTATTTT.

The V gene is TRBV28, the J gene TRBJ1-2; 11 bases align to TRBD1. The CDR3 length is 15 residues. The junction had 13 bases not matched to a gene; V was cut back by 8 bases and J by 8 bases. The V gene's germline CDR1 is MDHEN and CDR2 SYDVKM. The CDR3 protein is CASSTHPGQGEGYTF. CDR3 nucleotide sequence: TGTGCCAGCTCGACACATCCGGGACAGGGGGAAGGCTACACCTTC.

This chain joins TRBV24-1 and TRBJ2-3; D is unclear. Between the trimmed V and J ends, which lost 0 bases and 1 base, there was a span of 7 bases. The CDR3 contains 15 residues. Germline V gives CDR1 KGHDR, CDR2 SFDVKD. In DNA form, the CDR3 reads TGTGCCACCAGTGATTTGCATGAGGGCACAGATACGCAGTATTTT. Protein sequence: CATSDLHEGTDTQYF.

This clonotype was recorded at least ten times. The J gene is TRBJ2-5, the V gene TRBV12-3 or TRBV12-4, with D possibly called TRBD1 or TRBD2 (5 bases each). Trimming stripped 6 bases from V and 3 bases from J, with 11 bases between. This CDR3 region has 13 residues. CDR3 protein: CASRKLGEETQYF. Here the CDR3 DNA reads TGTGCCAGCAGGAAACTAGGGGAAGAGACCCAGTACTTC.

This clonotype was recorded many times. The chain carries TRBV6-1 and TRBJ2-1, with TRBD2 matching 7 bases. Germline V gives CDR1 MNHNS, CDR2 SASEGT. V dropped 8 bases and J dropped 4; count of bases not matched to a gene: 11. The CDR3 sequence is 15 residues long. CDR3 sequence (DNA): TGTGCCAGCGGGGAGGGACCTGCGGGATACAATGAGCAGTTCTTC. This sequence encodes CASGEGPAGYNEQFF.

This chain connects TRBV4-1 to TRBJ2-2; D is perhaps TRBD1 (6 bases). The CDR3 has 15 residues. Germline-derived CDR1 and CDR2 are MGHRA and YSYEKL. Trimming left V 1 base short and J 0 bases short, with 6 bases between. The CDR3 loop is CASSQAGANTGELFF. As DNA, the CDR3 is TGCGCCAGCAGCCAAGCAGGGGCGAACACCGGGGAGCTGTTTTTT.

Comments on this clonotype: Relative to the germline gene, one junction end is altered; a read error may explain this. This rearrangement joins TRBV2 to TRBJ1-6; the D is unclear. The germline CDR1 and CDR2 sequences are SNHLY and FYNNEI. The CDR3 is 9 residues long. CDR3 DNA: TGTGCCACCGCTTCACCCTTCCACTTT. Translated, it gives CATASPFHF.

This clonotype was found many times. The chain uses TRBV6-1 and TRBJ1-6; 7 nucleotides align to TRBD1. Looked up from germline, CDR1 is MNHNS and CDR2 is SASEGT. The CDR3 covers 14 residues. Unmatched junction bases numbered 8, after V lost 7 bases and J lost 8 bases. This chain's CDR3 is CASTPTGDYSPLHF. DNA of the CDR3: TGTGCCAGCACCCCCACAGGGGATTATTCACCCCTCCACTTT.

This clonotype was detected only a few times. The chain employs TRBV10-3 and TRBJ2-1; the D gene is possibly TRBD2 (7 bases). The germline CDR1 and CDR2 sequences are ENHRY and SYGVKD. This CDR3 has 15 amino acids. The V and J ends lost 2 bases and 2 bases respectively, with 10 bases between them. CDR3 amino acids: CAISERGATYNEQFF. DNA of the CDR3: TGTGCCATCAGTGAGCGGGGGGCAACCTACAATGAGCAGTTCTTC.

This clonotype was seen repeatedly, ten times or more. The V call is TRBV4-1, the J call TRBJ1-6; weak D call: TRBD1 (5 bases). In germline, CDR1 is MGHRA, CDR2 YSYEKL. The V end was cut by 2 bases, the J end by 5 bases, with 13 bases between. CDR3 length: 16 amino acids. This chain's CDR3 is CASSQSREGNNSPLHF. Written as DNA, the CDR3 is TGCGCCAGCAGCCAATCGAGGGAGGGGAATAATTCACCCCTCCACTTT.